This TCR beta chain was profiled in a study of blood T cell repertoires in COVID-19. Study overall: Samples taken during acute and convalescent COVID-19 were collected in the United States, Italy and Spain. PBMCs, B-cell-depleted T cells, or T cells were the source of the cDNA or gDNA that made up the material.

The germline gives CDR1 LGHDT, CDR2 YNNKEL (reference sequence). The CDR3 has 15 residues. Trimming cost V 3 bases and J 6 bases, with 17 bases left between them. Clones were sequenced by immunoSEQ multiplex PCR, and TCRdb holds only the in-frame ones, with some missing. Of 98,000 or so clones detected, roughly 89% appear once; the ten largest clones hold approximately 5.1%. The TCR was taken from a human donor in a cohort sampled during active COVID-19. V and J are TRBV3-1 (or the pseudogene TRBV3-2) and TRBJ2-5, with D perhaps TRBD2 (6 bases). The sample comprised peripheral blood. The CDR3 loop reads CASSQEPGLRKTQYF. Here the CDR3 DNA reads TGTGCCAGCAGCCAGGAACCGGGACTGCGAAAGACCCAGTACTTC.